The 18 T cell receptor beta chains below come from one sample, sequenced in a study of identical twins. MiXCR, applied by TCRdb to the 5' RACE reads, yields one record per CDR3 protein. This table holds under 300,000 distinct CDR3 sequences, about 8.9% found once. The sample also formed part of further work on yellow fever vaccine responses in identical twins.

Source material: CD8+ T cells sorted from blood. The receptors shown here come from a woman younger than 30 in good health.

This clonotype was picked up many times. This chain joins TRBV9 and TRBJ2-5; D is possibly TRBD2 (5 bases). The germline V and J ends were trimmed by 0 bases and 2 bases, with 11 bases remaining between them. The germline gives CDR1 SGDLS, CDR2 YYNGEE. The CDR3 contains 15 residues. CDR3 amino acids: CASSVVPAVQETQYF. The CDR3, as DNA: TGTGCCAGCAGCGTAGTGCCAGCGGTACAAGAGACCCAGTACTTC.

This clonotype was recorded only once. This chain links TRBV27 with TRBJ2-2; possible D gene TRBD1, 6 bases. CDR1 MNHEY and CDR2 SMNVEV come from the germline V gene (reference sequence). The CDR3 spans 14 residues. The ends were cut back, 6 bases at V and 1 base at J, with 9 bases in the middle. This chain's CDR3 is CASRIQGNTGELFF. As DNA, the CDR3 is TGTGCCAGCAGGATACAGGGGAACACCGGGGAGCTGTTTTTT.

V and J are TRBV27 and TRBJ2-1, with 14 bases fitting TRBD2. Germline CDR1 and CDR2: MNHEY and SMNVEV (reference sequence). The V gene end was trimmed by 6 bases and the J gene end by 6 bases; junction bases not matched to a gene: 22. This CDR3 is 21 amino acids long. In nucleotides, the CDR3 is TGTGCCAGCAGAAAAAAACCAACCATTCGACTAGCGGGAGGGCCAATCAATGAGCAGTTCTTC. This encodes CASRKKPTIRLAGGPINEQFF.

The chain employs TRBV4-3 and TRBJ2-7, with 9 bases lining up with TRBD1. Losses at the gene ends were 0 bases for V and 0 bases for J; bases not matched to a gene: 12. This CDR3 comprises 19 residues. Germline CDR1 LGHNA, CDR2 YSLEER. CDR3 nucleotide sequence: TGCGCCAGCAGCCAAGAGTGGGTACAGGGGGCCATCCCCTCCTACGAGCAGTACTTC. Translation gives CASSQEWVQGAIPSYEQYF.

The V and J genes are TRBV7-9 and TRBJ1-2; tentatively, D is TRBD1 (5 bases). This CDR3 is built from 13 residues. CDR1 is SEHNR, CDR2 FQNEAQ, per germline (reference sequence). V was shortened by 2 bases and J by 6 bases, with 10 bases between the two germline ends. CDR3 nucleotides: TGTGCCAGCAGCTTAATCAGGGCCGATGGCTACACCTTC. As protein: CASSLIRADGYTF.

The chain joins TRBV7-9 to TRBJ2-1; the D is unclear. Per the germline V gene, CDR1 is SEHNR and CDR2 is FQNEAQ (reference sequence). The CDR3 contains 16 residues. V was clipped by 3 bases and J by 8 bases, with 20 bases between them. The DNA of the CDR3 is TGTGCCAGCAGCTTTTCGGAGTCGGGCCTACACGATGAGCAGTTCTTC. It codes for CASSFSESGLHDEQFF.

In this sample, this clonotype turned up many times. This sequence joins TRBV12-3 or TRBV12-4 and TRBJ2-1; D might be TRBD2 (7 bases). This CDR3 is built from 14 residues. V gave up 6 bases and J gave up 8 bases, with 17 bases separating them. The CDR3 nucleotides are TGTGCCAGCAGACGAAGGCTAGGGGGGGATGAGCAGTTCTTC. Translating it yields CASRRRLGGDEQFF.

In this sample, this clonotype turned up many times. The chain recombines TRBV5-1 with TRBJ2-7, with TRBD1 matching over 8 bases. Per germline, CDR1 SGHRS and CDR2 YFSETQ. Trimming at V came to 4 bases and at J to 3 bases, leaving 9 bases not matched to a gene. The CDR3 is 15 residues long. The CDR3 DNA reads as TGCGCCAGCAGCCCAAAGACAGGGGTAATCTACGAGCAGTACTTC. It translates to CASSPKTGVIYEQYF.

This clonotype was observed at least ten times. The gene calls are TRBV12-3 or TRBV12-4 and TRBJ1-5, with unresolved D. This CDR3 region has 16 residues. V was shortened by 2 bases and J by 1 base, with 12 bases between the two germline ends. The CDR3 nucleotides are TGTGCCAGCAGTTTAACCCGGACGGAAAGCAATCAGCCCCAGCATTTT. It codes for CASSLTRTESNQPQHF.

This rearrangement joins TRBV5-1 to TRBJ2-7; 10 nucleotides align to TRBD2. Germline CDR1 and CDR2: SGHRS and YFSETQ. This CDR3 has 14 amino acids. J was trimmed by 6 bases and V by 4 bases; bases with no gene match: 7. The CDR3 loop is CASSPSSGGSEQYF. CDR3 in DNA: TGCGCCAGCAGCCCTTCTAGCGGGGGCAGCGAGCAGTACTTC.

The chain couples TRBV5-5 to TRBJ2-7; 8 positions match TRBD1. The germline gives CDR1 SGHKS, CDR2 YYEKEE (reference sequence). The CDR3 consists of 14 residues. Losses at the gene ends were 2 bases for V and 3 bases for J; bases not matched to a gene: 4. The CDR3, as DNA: TGTGCCAGCAGCTTTTTAACAGGGGGCTACGAGCAGTACTTC. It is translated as CASSFLTGGYEQYF.

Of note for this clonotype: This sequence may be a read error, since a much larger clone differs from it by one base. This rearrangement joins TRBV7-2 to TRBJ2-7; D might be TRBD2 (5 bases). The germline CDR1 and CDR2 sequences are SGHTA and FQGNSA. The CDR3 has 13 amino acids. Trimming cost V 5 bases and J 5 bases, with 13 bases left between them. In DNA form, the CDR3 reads TGTGCCAGCAGCGAGGACTTTATCAACGAGCAGTACTTC. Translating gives CASSEDFINEQYF.

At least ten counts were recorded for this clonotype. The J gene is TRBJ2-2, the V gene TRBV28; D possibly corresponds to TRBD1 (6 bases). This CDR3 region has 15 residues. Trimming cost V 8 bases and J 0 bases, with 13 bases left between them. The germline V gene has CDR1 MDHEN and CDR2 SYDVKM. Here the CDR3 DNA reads TGTGCCAGCGATTCAGGGGTGACGAACACCGGGGAGCTGTTTTTT. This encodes CASDSGVTNTGELFF.

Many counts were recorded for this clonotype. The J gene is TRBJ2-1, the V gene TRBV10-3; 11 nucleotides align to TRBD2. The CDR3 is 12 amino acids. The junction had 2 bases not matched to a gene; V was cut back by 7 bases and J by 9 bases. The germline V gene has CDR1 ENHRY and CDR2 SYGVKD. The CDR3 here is CAITGTSGEQFF. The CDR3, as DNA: TGTGCCATCACCGGGACTAGCGGTGAGCAGTTCTTC.

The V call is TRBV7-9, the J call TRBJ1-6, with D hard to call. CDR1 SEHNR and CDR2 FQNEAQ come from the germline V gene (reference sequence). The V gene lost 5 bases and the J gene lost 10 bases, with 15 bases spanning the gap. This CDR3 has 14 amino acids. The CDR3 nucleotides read TGTGCCAGCAGCCCAACGCAATTAGGGTCACCCCTCCACTTT. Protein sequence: CASSPTQLGSPLHF.

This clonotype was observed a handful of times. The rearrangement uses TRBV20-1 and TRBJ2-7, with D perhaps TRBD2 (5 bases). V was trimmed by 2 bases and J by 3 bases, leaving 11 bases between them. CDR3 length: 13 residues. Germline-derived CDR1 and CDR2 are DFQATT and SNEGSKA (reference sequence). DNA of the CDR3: TGCAGTGCTAGACTAGAGGGCCACTACGAGCAGTACTTC. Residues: CSARLEGHYEQYF.

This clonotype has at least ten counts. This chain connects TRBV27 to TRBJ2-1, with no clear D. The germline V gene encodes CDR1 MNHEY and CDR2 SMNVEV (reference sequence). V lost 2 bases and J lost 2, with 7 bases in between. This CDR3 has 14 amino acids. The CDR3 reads CASSLQSAYNEQFF. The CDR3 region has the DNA TGTGCCAGCAGTTTACAGTCGGCCTACAATGAGCAGTTCTTC.

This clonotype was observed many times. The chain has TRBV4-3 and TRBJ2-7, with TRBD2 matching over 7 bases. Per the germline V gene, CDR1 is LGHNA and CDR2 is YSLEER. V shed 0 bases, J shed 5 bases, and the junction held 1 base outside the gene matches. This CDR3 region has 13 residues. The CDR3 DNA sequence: TGCGCCAGCAGCCAAGATGGGGGGGACGAGCAGTACTTC. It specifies CASSQDGGDEQYF.